This T cell receptor beta chain was identified in a study of blood T cell repertoires in COVID-19. Across the study: COVID-19 samples collected from the United States, Italy and Spain covered acute and convalescent phases. T cells, B-cell-depleted T cells, or PBMCs provided the cDNA or gDNA that served as material.

This CDR3 has 16 residues. V shed 4 bases and J 4 bases; nucleotides not matched to a gene: 9. The germline V gene encodes CDR1 MNHNS and CDR2 SASEGT. Generated by immunoSEQ multiplex PCR, the TCRdb table keeps only in-frame clones and is missing some. The sample shows about 15,000 clones, 76% of them seen only once. The source of this sequence is a man between 65 and 80 years old with active or convalescent COVID-19. This sequence joins TRBV6-1 and TRBJ2-5, with 10 bases fitting TRBD2. The sequenced sample was peripheral blood. The chain's CDR3 is CASSGSGGASGETQYF. In DNA, the CDR3 is TGTGCCAGCAGTGGGAGCGGGGGGGCATCAGGAGAGACCCAGTACTTC.